The entry below describes one T cell receptor beta chain. What it binds is unknown. The data stem from a study of cytomegalovirus exposure and HLA in healthy donors. The CDR3 contains 19 residues. The germline CDR1 and CDR2 sequences are GTSNPN and SVGIG (reference sequence). The trim removed 4 bases at V and 0 bases at J, leaving 15 bases unmatched. The donors were healthy bone marrow donors. Use of 60 Vbeta and 13 Jbeta primers characterized the PCR. Original data processing: A follow-up analysis tallied some 80 million unique TCR beta chains, roughly 11 million shared. The data were produced by immunoSEQ multiplex PCR, yet TCRdb's version contains in-frame clones alone and is incomplete. The DNA was the basis for D and trimming; V, J and clone size are from that table. The repertoire holds some 150,000 clones, with 80% to 90% as singletons. Whole-study findings and limits: In vitro data verified a few CMV-associated chains as specific for CMV antigens. HLA-A and HLA-B allele assignments for most subjects were reportedly predicted accurately using TCR beta sequences.

Sequenced: PBMCs. V and J are TRBV30 and TRBJ1-6, with 7 nucleotides matching TRBD1. The receptor was derived from a woman in her late teens or twenties in good health and CMV-seronegative. The CDR3 nucleotides read TGTGCCTGGACGAACGGATGGGGACAGTCAACCTCCTATAATTCACCCCTCCACTTT. Protein product: CAWTNGWGQSTSYNSPLHF.